These 14 T cell receptor beta chains came from one sample sequenced in a study of T cell changes during pregnancy in multiple sclerosis. Using immunoSEQ multiplex PCR, the repertoire was profiled, and TCRdb retains in-frame clones only, with some absent. The sample yields 90,000 to 120,000 clones, 85% to 95% seen once. The material sequenced was peripheral blood, taken in the third trimester of pregnancy. Receptors originate from a female donor in good health, enrolled as a control in a pregnancy study.

The count of this clone is one. The chain joins TRBV6-4 to TRBJ1-2, with TRBD1 as a possible D gene (5 bases). Germline values: CDR1 MRHNA, CDR2 SNTAGT. Trimming shortened V by 3 bases and J by 8 bases, and 10 bases separated the two germline ends. CDR3 length: 12 residues. The CDR3 DNA reads TGTGCCAGCAGTGATATAGGGGAAGGCTACACCTTC. Its translation: CASSDIGEGYTF.

In regard to this clone: An end of the junction differs from the germline gene, which may be a read error. The chain links TRBV5-1 to TRBJ1-4; 7 nucleotides align to TRBD1. The CDR3 extends over 14 amino acids. CDR1 and CDR2 (germline): SGHRS, YFSETQ. DNA of the CDR3: TGCGCCAGCAGGTTGGGACAGCCTAATGAAAAACTGTTTTTT. This gives the protein CASRLGQPNEKLFF.

This clone was seen once. V usage is TRBV10-3 and J usage is TRBJ1-5; TRBD1 matches at 7 bases. With 5 bases clipped from V and 6 bases from J, the junction kept 10 bases outside the gene matches. This CDR3 is built from 15 residues. Germline values: CDR1 ENHRY, CDR2 SYGVKD. The CDR3 DNA follows: TGTGCCATCAGTCGCGACAGGGAATGGGGTCAGCCCCAGCATTTT. Protein product: CAISRDREWGQPQHF.

The rearrangement uses TRBV4-1 and TRBJ1-1; TRBD1 matches 7 bases. The CDR3 spans 21 residues. V was clipped by 3 bases and J by 0 bases; unmatched bases: 22. Per the germline V gene, CDR1 is MGHRA and CDR2 is YSYEKL. CDR3: CASSHYTSIEGARGVNTEAFF. Written as DNA, the CDR3 is TGCGCCAGCAGCCATTATACGTCGATCGAGGGGGCGCGAGGGGTGAACACTGAAGCTTTCTTT.

Many counts were recorded for this clone. The chain recombines TRBV5-4 with TRBJ2-2, with TRBD2 matching over 7 bases. The CDR3 sequence is 17 residues long. Germline-derived CDR1 and CDR2 are SGHNT and YYREEE (reference sequence). V lost 0 bases to trimming and J lost 5 bases; unmatched junction nucleotides: 10. In DNA form, the CDR3 reads TGTGCCAGCAGCTTGGCCGGACTAGACCTTATGACCGGGGAGCTGTTTTTT. Translating gives CASSLAGLDLMTGELFF.

The chain combines TRBV9 with TRBJ2-5; 7 bases agree with TRBD1. The germline gives CDR1 SGDLS, CDR2 YYNGEE. The trim removed 1 base at V and 2 bases at J, leaving 8 bases unmatched. This CDR3 has 16 amino acids. CDR3 nucleotides: TGTGCCAGCAGCGTATCCCCCAGGACAGGTCAAGAGACCCAGTACTTC. This sequence encodes CASSVSPRTGQETQYF.

The CDR3 nucleotides are TGTGCCAGCAGCTTATCGTTAGAGTCGCAGGTCAATCAGCCCCAGCATTTT. Protein sequence: CASSLSLESQVNQPQHF. The chain carries TRBV7-8 and TRBJ1-5, with D unresolved. The CDR3 sequence is 17 residues long. Germline V gives CDR1 SGHVS, CDR2 FQNEAQ. Trimming took off 2 bases at V and 3 bases at J, with 17 bases between the two ends.

The V call is TRBV7-2, the J call TRBJ2-7; 11 nucleotides match TRBD2. After removal of 5 bases from V and 2 bases from J, the junction contained 11 bases not matched to a gene. The V gene's germline CDR1 is SGHTA and CDR2 FQGNSA. The CDR3 runs to 17 residues. The chain's CDR3 is CASSLYVAGGTPYEQYF. CDR3 coding DNA: TGTGCCAGCAGCCTGTACGTAGCGGGGGGGACCCCCTACGAGCAGTACTTC.

This clone was counted a single time. The CDR3 nucleotides are TGTGCCAGCAGCTTATTATCCCCGCGACAGGGGACGAAGACCCAGTACTTC. It is translated as CASSLLSPRQGTKTQYF. The V call is TRBV11-2, the J call TRBJ2-5; 8 bases line up with TRBD1. Per the germline V gene, CDR1 is SGHAT and CDR2 is FQNNGV. V dropped 2 bases and J dropped 6; count of bases not matched to a gene: 14. The CDR3 length is 17 residues.

The rearrangement uses TRBV7-3 and TRBJ2-3; 12 bases are shared with TRBD2. Trimming at V came to 5 bases and at J to 2 bases, leaving 8 bases not matched to a gene. The CDR3 covers 17 residues. Germline V gene lookup returns CDR1 SGHTA and CDR2 FQGTGA. CDR3 residues: CASSRRLAGDITDTQYF. The CDR3 DNA reads as TGTGCCAGCAGCAGGAGACTAGCGGGGGACATCACAGATACGCAGTATTTT.

The chain joins TRBV6-5 to TRBJ1-2; D possibly corresponds to TRBD1 (6 bases). V was shortened by 5 bases and J by 5 bases, with 12 bases between the two germline ends. CDR1 MNHEY and CDR2 SVGAGI come from the germline V gene. CDR3 length: 13 amino acids. This CDR3 is CASSRTALYGYTF. The CDR3 DNA reads TGTGCCAGCAGTCGGACAGCCCTATATGGCTACACCTTC.

The chain employs TRBV4-3 and TRBJ1-2; a possible D gene is TRBD1 (6 bases). CDR3 length: 18 amino acids. The germline V and J ends were trimmed by 0 bases and 1 base, with 18 bases remaining between them. Germline V gives CDR1 LGHNA, CDR2 YSLEER. CDR3 sequence (DNA): TGCGCCAGCAGCCAAGATAAGATTCAAAGGGGGTATAACTATGGCTACACCTTC. This codes for CASSQDKIQRGYNYGYTF.

This clone appeared once. The J gene is TRBJ1-5, the V gene TRBV19; D perhaps matches TRBD1 (5 bases). CDR1 and CDR2 from the germline V gene are LNHDA and SQIVND (reference sequence). V gave up 4 bases and J gave up 7 bases, with 11 bases separating them. The CDR3 runs to 13 residues. This CDR3 reads CASSTGLWQPQHF. DNA for the CDR3: TGTGCCAGTAGTACAGGGTTATGGCAGCCCCAGCATTTT. The full variable domain, with the rest looked up from reference TRBV19 and TRBJ1-5, is DGGITQSPKYLFRKEGQNVTLSCEQNLNHDAMYWYRQDPGQGLRLIYYSQIVNDFQKGDIAEGYSVSREKKESFPLTVTSAQKNPTAFYLCASSTGLWQPQHFGDGTRLSIL.

V is TRBV18 and J is TRBJ2-7, with a tentative D call TRBD1 (6 bases). The CDR3 is 15 amino acids. V dropped 3 bases and J dropped 3 bases, with 15 bases sitting between them. Germline loops: CDR1 KGHSH, CDR2 LQKENI. The CDR3 reads CASSPSGTPNYEQYF. As DNA, the CDR3 is TGTGCCAGCTCACCGTCCGGGACACCGAACTACGAGCAGTACTTC.